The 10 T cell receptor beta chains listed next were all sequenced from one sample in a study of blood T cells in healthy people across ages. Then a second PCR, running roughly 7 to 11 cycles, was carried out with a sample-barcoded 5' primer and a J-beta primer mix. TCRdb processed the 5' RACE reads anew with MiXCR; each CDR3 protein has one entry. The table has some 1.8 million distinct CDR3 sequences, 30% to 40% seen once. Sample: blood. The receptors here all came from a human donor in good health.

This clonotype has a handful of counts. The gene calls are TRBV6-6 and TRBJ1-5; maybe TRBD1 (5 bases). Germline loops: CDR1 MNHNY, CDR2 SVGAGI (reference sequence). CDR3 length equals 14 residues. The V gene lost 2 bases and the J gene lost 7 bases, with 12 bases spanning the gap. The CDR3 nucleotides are TGTGCCAGCAGTTACAGGGGCGTAGGACAGCCCCAGCATTTT. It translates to CASSYRGVGQPQHF.

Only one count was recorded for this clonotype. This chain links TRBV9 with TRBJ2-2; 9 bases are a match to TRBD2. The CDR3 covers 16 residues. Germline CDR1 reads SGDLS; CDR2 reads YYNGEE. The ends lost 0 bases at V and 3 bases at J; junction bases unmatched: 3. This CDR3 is CASSVAAGGYTGELFF. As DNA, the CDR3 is TGTGCCAGCAGCGTAGCAGCGGGGGGATACACCGGGGAGCTGTTTTTT. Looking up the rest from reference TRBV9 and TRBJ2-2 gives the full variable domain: DSGVTQTPKHLITATGQRVTLRCSPRSGDLSVYWYQQSLDQGLQFLIQYYNGEERAKGNILERFSAQQFPDLHSELNLSSLELGDSALYFCASSVAAGGYTGELFFGEGSRLTVL.

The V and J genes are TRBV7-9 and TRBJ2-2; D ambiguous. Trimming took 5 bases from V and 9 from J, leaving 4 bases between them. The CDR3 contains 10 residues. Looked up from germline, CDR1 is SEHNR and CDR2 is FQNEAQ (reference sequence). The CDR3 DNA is TGTGCCAGCAGCCACCGGGAGCTGTTTTTT. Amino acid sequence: CASSHRELFF. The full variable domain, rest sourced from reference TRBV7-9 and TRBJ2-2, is DTGVSQNPRHKITKRGQNVTFRCDPISEHNRLYWYRQTLGQGPEFLTYFQNEAQLEKSRLLSDRFSAERPKGSFSTLEIQRTEQGDSAMYLCASSHRELFFGEGSRLTVL.

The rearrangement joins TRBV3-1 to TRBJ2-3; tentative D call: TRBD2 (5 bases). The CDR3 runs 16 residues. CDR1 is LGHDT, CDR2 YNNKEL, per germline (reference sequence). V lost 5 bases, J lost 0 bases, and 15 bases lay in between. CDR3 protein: CASSKSQTISTDTQYF. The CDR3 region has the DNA TGTGCCAGCAGCAAATCCCAGACTATCAGCACAGATACGCAGTATTTT.

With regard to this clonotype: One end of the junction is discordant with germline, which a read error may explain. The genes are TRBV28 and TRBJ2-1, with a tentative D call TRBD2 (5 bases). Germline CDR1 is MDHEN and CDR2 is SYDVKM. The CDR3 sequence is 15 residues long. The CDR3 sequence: CAGRKRISSYNEQFF. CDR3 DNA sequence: TGTGCCGGCAGAAAGCGGATAAGCTCCTACAATGAGCAGTTCTTC.

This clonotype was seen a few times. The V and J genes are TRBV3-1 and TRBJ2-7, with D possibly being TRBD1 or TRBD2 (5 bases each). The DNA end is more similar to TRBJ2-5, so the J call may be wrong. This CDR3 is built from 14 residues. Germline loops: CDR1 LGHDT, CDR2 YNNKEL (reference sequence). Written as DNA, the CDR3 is TGTGCCAGCAGCCAACCAGGGCCACGGGGGACCCAGTACTTC. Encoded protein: CASSQPGPRGTQYF.

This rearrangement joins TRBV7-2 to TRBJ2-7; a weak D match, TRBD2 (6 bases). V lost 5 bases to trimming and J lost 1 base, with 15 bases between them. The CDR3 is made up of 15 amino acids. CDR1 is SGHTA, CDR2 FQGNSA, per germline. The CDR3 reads CASSHSRDWSYEQYF. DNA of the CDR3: TGTGCCAGCAGCCACAGCCGGGACTGGTCCTACGAGCAGTACTTC.

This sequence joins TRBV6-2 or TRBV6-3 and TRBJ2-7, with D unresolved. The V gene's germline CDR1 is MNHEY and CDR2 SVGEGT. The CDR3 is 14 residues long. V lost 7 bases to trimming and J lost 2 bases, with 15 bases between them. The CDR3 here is CASTLRTLPYEQYF. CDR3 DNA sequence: TGTGCCAGCACCTTAAGGACCCTTCCCTACGAGCAGTACTTC.

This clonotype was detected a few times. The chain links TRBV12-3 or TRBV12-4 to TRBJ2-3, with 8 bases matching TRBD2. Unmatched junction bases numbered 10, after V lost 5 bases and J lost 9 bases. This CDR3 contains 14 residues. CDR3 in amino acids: CASSKAGEGNTQYF. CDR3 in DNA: TGTGCCAGCAGTAAAGCGGGGGAGGGAAACACGCAGTATTTT.

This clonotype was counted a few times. This chain's CDR3 is CSPEGPRETQYF. The CDR3 nucleotides read TGCAGTCCTGAGGGACCCCGGGAGACCCAGTACTTC. The chain combines TRBV29-1 with TRBJ2-5; the D call may be TRBD1 or TRBD2 (5 bases each). Germline CDR1 SQVTM, CDR2 ANQGSEA. The CDR3 consists of 12 residues.